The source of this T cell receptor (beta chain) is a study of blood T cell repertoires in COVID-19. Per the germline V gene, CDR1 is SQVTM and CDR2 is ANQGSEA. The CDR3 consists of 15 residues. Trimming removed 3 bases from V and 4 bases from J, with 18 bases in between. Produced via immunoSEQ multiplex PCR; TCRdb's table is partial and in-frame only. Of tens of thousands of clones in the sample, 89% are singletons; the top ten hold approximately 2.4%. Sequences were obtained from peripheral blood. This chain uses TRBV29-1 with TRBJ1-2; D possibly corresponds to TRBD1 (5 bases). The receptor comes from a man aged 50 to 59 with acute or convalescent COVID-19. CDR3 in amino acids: CSVDRQGEPPYGYTF. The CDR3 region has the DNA TGCAGCGTTGACAGGCAGGGCGAACCTCCCTATGGCTACACCTTC.